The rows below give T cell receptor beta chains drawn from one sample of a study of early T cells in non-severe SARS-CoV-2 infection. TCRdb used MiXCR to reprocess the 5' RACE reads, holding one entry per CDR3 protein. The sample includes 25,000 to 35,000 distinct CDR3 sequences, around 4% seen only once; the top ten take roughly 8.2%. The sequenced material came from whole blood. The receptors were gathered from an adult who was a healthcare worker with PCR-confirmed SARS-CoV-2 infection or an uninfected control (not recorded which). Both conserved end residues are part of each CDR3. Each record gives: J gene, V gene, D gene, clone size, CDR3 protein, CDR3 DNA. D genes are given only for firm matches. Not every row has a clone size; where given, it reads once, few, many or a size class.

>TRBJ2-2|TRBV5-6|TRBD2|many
CASSWLGGSTGELFF
TGTGCCAGCAGCTGGCTGGGCGGGAGCACCGGGGAGCTGTTTTTT
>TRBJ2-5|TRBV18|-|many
CASSPRETQYF
TGTGCCAGCTCACCGCGGGAGACCCAGTACTTC
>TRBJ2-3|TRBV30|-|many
CAWSVRGTGTDTQYF
TGTGCCTGGAGTGTACGGGGGACAGGCACAGATACGCAGTATTTT
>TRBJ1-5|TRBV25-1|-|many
CASSEPELLQPQHF
TGTGCCAGCAGTGAACCGGAGCTCTTACAGCCCCAGCATTTT
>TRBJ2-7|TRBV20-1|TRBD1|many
CSATGSSYEQYF
TGCAGTGCGACAGGGAGCTCCTACGAGCAGTACTTC
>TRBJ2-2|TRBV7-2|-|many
CASSLDGGDTGELFF
TGTGCCAGCAGCTTAGACGGGGGAGACACCGGGGAGCTGTTTTTT
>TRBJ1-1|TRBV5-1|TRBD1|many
CASSTGQVTEAFF
TGCGCCAGCAGCACGGGACAGGTCACTGAAGCTTTCTTT
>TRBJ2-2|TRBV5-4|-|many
CASNGGGELFF
TGTGCCAGCAACGGGGGCGGGGAGCTGTTTTTT
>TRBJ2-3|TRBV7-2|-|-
CASSHKDTQYF
TGTGCCAGCAGCCATAAGGATACGCAGTATTTT
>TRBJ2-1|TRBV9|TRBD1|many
CASSHPVETGVSYNEQFF
TGTGCCAGCAGCCACCCCGTGGAGACAGGGGTGTCCTACAATGAGCAGTTCTTC
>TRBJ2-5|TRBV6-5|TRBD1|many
CASRRTGRETQYF
TGTGCCAGCAGACGGACAGGGCGAGAGACCCAGTACTTC
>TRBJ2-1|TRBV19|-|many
CATGWGEQFF
TGTGCCACTGGGTGGGGGGAGCAGTTCTTC
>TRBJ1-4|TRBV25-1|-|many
CASSEGGRGVEKLFF
TGTGCCAGCAGTGAAGGGGGGCGAGGAGTTGAAAAACTGTTTTTT
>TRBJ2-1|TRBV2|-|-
CASREAGSSYNEQFF
TGTGCCAGCAGGGAGGCGGGTAGCTCCTACAATGAGCAGTTCTTC
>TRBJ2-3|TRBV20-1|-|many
CSAREGSVADTQYF
TGCAGTGCTAGGGAGGGGTCGGTCGCAGATACGCAGTATTTT
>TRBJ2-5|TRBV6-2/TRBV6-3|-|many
CASSYSLGVEEETQYF
TGTGCCAGCAGTTACTCCTTGGGTGTGGAGGAGGAGACCCAGTACTTC
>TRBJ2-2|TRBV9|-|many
CASSVRDRNTGELFF
TGTGCCAGCAGCGTCCGGGATCGAAACACCGGGGAGCTGTTTTTT
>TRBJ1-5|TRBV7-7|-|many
CASSLTLAQPQHF
TGTGCTAGCAGCTTAACACTGGCCCAGCCCCAGCATTTT
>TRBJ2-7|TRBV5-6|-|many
CASSQGGASKGYEQYF
TGTGCCAGCAGCCAGGGAGGCGCGAGCAAGGGGTACGAGCAGTACTTC
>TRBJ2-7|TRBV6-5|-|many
CASSSGAREQYF
TGTGCCAGCAGTTCGGGGGCTCGGGAGCAGTACTTC
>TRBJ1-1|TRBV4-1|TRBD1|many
CASSHAGGAGWTEAFF
TGCGCCAGCAGCCATGCAGGGGGCGCAGGATGGACTGAAGCTTTCTTT
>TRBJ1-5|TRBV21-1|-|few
CASAWSGDFINAIGNQPQHF
TGTGCCAGCGCTTGGTCCGGGGATTTTATAAATGCGATTGGCAATCAGCCCCAGCATTTT
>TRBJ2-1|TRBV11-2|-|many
CASSFFSNNEQFF
TGTGCCAGCAGCTTTTTCAGTAACAATGAGCAGTTCTTC
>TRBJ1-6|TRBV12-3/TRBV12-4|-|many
CASSLMGGNSPLHF
TGTGCCAGCAGTTTAATGGGAGGTAATTCACCCCTCCACTTT
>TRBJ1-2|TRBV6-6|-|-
CASTHGDRLYDYTF
TGTGCCAGCACCCATGGAGACCGGCTTTATGACTACACCTTC
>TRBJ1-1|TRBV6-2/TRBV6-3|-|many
CASSPRGGTEAFF
TGTGCCAGCAGCCCGCGGGGGGGCACTGAAGCTTTCTTT
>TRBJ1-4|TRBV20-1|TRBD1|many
CSAEEGAGGGEKLFF
TGCAGTGCAGAAGAGGGGGCAGGGGGCGGCGAAAAACTGTTTTTT